The TCR beta chain described here comes from a study of T cells in Graves' hyperthyroidism and ophthalmopathy. A NOSPECS grade of at least 4, a Clinical Activity Score of at least 3 and duration under 3 months were recorded in ophthalmopathy patients. Lactation, pregnancy, other autoimmune disease or uncontrolled infection excluded patients. Thyroid ultrasound and orbital computed tomography, with clinical symptoms and serum thyroxine and TRAb, informed diagnoses. Each 10 ml fresh peripheral blood draw supplied the PBMCs. Amplification yielded TCR beta CDR3 regions, with RNA transcripts as the source. A set of HTBI primers served as the primers for a first-round RT-PCR of the TCR CDR3. TCRdb called the multiplex PCR reads again in MiXCR, with one record for every CDR3 protein. The table has more than 50,000 distinct CDR3 sequences, about 57% seen once. This clonotype was found many times. The CDR3 loop spans 14 amino acids. CDR1 and CDR2 (germline): MNHNS, SASEGT. The V segment lost 9 bases and the J segment 5 bases; nucleotides outside the gene matches: 10.

Sequencing was performed on blood. The V call is TRBV6-1, the J call TRBJ2-3; TRBD2 aligns across 8 bases. The sequence was obtained from an older woman with Graves' ophthalmopathy. Written as DNA, the CDR3 is TGTGCCAGTGAACTAGCGGCTCCCATAGATACGCAGTATTTT. Translating gives CASELAAPIDTQYF.